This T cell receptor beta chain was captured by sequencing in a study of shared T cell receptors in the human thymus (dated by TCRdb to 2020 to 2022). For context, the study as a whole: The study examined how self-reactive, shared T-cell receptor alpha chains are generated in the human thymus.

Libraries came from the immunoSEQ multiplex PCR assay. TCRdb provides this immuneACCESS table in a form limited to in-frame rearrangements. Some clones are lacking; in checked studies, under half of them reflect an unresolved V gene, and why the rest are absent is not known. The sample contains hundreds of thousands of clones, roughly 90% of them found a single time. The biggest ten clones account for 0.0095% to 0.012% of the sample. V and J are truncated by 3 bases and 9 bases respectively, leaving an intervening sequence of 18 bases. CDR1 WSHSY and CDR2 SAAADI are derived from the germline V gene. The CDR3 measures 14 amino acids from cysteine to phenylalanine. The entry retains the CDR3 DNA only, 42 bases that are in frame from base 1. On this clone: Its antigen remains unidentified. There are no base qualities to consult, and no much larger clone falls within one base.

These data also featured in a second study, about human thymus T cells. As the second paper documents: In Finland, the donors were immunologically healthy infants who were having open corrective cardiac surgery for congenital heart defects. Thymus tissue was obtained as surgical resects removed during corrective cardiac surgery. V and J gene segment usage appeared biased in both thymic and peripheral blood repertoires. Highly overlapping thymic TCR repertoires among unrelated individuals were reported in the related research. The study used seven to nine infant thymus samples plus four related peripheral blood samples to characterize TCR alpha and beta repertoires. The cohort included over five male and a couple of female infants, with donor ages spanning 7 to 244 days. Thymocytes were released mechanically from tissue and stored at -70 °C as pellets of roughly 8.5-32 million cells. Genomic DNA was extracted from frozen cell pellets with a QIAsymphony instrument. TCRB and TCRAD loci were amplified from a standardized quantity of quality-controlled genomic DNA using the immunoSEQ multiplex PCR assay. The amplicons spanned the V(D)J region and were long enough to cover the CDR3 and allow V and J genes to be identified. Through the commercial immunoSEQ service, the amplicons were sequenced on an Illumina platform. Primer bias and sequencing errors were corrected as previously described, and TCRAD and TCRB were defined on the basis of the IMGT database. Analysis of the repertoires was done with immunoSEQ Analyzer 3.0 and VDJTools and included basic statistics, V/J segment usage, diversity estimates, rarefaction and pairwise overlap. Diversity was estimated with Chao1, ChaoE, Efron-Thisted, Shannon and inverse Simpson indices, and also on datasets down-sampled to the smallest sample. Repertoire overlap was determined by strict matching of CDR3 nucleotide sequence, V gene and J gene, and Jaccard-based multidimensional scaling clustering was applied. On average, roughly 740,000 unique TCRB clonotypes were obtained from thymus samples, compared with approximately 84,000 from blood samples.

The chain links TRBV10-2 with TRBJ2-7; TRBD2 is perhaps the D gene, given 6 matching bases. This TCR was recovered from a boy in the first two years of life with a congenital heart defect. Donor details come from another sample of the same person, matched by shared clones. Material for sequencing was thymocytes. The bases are TGCGCCAGCAGTGACCCCCGGTGGAGGGTTTGGCAGTACTTC. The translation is CASSDPRWRVWQYF.